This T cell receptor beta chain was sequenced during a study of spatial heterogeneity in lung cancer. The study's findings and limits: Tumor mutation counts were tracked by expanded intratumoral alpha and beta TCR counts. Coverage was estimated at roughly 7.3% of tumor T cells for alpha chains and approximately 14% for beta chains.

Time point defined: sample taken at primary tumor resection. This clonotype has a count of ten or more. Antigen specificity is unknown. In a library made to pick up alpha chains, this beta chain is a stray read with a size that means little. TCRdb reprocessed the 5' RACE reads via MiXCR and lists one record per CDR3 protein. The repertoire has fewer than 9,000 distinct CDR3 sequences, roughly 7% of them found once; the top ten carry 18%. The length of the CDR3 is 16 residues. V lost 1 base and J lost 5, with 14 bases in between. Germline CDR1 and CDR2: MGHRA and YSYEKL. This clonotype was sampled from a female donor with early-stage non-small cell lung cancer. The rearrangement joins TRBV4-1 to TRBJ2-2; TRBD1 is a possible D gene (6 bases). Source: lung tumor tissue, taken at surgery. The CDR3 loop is CASSQGTVRETGELFF. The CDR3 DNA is TGCGCCAGCAGCCAAGGGACAGTCAGAGAAACCGGGGAGCTGTTTTTT.